This TCR beta chain comes out of a study of neurological immune-mediated disorders. From the 5' RACE reads, TCRdb called clonotypes with MiXCR, one entry per CDR3 protein. Among under 40,000 distinct CDR3 sequences listed, roughly 14% were seen once. V lost 5 bases to trimming and J lost 1 base, with 16 bases between them. The CDR3 has 15 amino acids. CDR1 is DFQATT and CDR2 is SNEGSKA in the germline V gene (reference sequence). This clonotype was counted at least ten times. The specimen sequenced was PBMCs. The rearrangement uses TRBV20-1 and TRBJ2-3, with D possibly matching TRBD1 (7 bases). This TCR was recovered from a woman between 50 and 59 years old with HTLV-1-associated myelopathy (HAM/TSP). CDR3 sequence reads: CSASGVRGRTDTQYF. DNA for the CDR3: TGCAGTGCTTCGGGGGTGAGGGGGCGCACAGATACGCAGTATTTT.